What follows describes a single T cell receptor beta chain. What antigen it recognizes has not been identified. One base away there is no much larger clone; base qualities are not given. The sample originates from a study of OX40 agonist ivuxolimab in advanced cancers. In the study overall: Ivuxolimab, which targeted the costimulatory receptor OX40 (CD134), was an agonistic, fully human IgG2 monoclonal antibody. Partial responses were achieved by three dose-escalation patients, of whom one had hepatocellular carcinoma and two had cutaneous melanoma. Intravenous ivuxolimab was administered to patients every 2 weeks at six dose levels: 0.01, 0.1, 0.3, 1.5, 3 and 10 mg/kg. Of the 50 or so patients in dose escalation, about 20 had hepatocellular carcinoma, some 15 had melanoma, 9 had renal cell carcinoma and 9 had head and neck cancer. The dose-escalation cohort was around 83% male with a mean age of around 62 years, ranging from roughly 20 to 80. The point of sequencing TCRbeta in the periphery was to test whether ivuxolimab changed TCR sequence diversity and drove clonal T-cell expansion. The monotherapy dose-escalation portion (N of about 50 patients) of the phase I ivuxolimab trial is reported in the paper. Patients were allowed to have had prior anti-PD-1, anti-PD-L1 or anti-CTLA-4 therapy, and 40% of the dose-escalation patients had been treated with checkpoint inhibitors.

Trimming takes 4 bases from V and 10 bases from J, and the germline ends sit 5 bases apart. The CDR3 runs 9 residues from the cysteine to the phenylalanine. Of the read, only the CDR3 DNA is kept; its 27 bases are in frame from base 1. Via the germline V gene (reference sequence), CDR1 is DFQATT and CDR2 SNEGSKA. The trial excluded patients who had a history of autoimmune disease or were on systemic immunosuppression. Peripheral blood for TCR sequencing was drawn from every dose cohort at baseline, at cycle 4 day 1 and at cycle 7 day 1. Samples came from an open-label, multicenter, first-in-human phase I dose-escalation trial of ivuxolimab. Adults with locally advanced or metastatic head and neck squamous cell, hepatocellular, melanoma or renal cell carcinoma were enrolled in the trial. CD4+ and CD8+ T cells were sorted separately from peripheral blood before TCR sequencing. Genomic DNA was isolated from the sorted cells so that the TCRbeta CDR3 region could be sequenced. The immunoSEQ Assay was used to sequence the TCRbeta CDR3 regions. Entries here come from immuneACCESS through TCRdb and include only in-frame sequences with V and J called. Some clones fail to appear in such tables; in the studies checked, an unresolved V gene covers under half of the shortfall, and the cause of the remainder is unknown. This sample has about 45,000 clones in its table, and roughly 90% of those were observed once. Together, the top ten hold around 16% of the sample.

Findings and caveats that apply to the study as a whole: Low levels of normalized T-cell clonal expansion were also shown by some nonresponding patients. At doses of 0.1 to 3.0 mg/kg, clonal expansion of both CD4+ and CD8+ T cells in blood was seen between baseline and week 6. Which antigens the clonally expanded peripheral T cells were specific for was not determined. In the 0.1-3.0 mg/kg groups, partial responders were among the patients with the lowest normalized peripheral clonal expansion, particularly in CD8+ T cells. After ivuxolimab, CD8+ T cells had more expanded clones than CD4+ T cells on average.

Rearrangement joined TRBV20-1 to TRBJ2-1; no D gene can be assigned with confidence. This sample comprised CD4+ or CD8+ T cells sorted from blood, obtained in a trial of the OX40 agonist ivuxolimab. The sequence was obtained from an adult with an advanced solid tumor such as melanoma, head and neck, liver or kidney cancer. The CDR3 is CSAKREQFF. The DNA sequence reads TGCAGTGCTAAGCGAGAGCAGTTCTTC.